This passage covers 14 T cell receptor beta chains from one sample sequenced in a study of T cell responses to AZD1222 COVID-19 vaccine. Method: immunoSEQ multiplex PCR; TCRdb's copy keeps in-frame clones and lacks some. The sample has some 99,000 clones; 87% are singletons. The starting material was peripheral blood, obtained 28 days after the second AZD1222 dose. Every receptor here comes from an adult who received the AZD1222 COVID-19 vaccine.

The chain combines TRBV7-9 with TRBJ2-7; D ambiguous. The CDR3 spans 15 residues. Between the trimmed V and J ends, which lost 1 base and 0 bases, there was a span of 10 bases. CDR1 and CDR2 (germline): SEHNR, FQNEAQ (reference sequence). The CDR3 protein is CASSLVSLSSYEQYF. As DNA, the CDR3 is TGTGCCAGCAGCTTAGTCAGTCTATCCTCCTACGAGCAGTACTTC.

The chain has TRBV27 and TRBJ2-1, with D possibly being TRBD2 (6 bases). This CDR3 has 14 amino acids. The V and J ends lost 5 bases and 5 bases respectively, with 13 bases between them. Germline assignment: CDR1 MNHEY and CDR2 SMNVEV (reference sequence). In nucleotides, the CDR3 is TGTGCCAGCAGTCTAACTAGCCCTAACAATGAGCAGTTCTTC. This codes for CASSLTSPNNEQFF.

The chain carries TRBV6-5 and TRBJ1-6; D is perhaps TRBD1 (6 bases). Trimming shortened V by 5 bases and J by 6 bases, and 11 bases separated the two germline ends. CDR3 length: 14 amino acids. Germline V gene data show CDR1 as MNHEY and CDR2 as SVGAGI. The CDR3 bases are TGTGCCAGCAGTCCTCAACAGGGTAATTCACCCCTCCACTTT. Translated, it gives CASSPQQGNSPLHF.

V usage is TRBV30 and J usage is TRBJ2-7; no definite D call. Germline CDR1 is GTSNPN and CDR2 is SVGIG (reference sequence). This CDR3 region has 12 residues. Trimming shortened V by 4 bases and J by 2 bases, and 9 bases separated the two germline ends. CDR3 sequence (DNA): TGTGCCTGGAATAGCAAGCCCTACGAGCAGTACTTC. As protein: CAWNSKPYEQYF.

This clone was seen only once. The genes are TRBV12-3 or TRBV12-4 and TRBJ2-7; D is unresolved. CDR3 length equals 11 residues. V gave up 5 bases and J gave up 3 bases, with 5 bases separating them. CDR3 DNA: TGTGCCAGCAGTGCCCACTACGAGCAGTACTTC. Protein: CASSAHYEQYF.

V and J are TRBV28 and TRBJ1-2; tentative D call: TRBD1 (5 bases). Germline loops: CDR1 MDHEN, CDR2 SYDVKM. V was cut by 7 bases and J by 4 bases, with 22 bases left in between. This CDR3 has 16 amino acids. Here the CDR3 DNA reads TGTGCCAGCAAGTCTCTCGGAGGGGACCAGGGCTATGGCTACACCTTC. This sequence encodes CASKSLGGDQGYGYTF.

The genes are TRBV4-1 and TRBJ2-7, with 7 bases aligning to TRBD2. CDR1 is MGHRA, CDR2 YSYEKL, per germline. V shed 0 bases and J 0 bases; nucleotides not matched to a gene: 5. CDR3 length equals 16 residues. For the CDR3, the DNA is TGCGCCAGCAGCCAAGAAGTAAGCGGGGTCTCCTACGAGCAGTACTTC. Protein: CASSQEVSGVSYEQYF.

V gene TRBV24-1 combines with J gene TRBJ2-1, with 7 bases identical to TRBD1. Germline V lookup: CDR1 KGHDR, CDR2 SFDVKD. V was clipped by 5 bases and J by 4 bases; unmatched bases: 7. The CDR3 spans 15 residues. The DNA for the CDR3 is TGTGCCACCAGTGCCAGCTCGACAGGGTACAATGAGCAGTTCTTC. This codes for CATSASSTGYNEQFF.

The V and J genes are TRBV3-1 (or the pseudogene TRBV3-2) and TRBJ1-2, with D maybe TRBD1 (5 bases). This CDR3 comprises 13 residues. The germline gives CDR1 LGHDT, CDR2 YNNKEL (reference sequence). Trimming stripped 1 base from V and 4 bases from J, with 7 bases between. CDR3 coding DNA: TGTGCCAGCAGCCAAGGCAGGGCCTATGGCTACACCTTC. This codes for CASSQGRAYGYTF.

The chain couples TRBV12-2 to TRBJ2-1; the table assigns TRBD1, which was not confirmed against the DNA. TRBV12-2 is a pseudogene segment. The CDR3 has 17 residues. CDR3 DNA sequence: TGTGCAAGTCGCTTTAGGACAAGGAATCTCTCCTACAATGAGCAGTTCTTC. Translated: CASRFRTRNLSYNEQFF.

This chain uses TRBV4-2 with TRBJ2-1; TRBD1 is a possible D gene (6 bases). This CDR3 comprises 14 residues. The germline CDR1 and CDR2 sequences are LGHNA and YNFKEQ. The V end lost 4 bases, the J end lost 3 bases, and 10 bases lay between the germline ends. The CDR3 DNA reads TGTGCCAGCAGCCGTACAGGGAGCTACAATGAGCAGTTCTTC. Translating it yields CASSRTGSYNEQFF.

This clone appeared a single time. The genes are TRBV3-1 (or the pseudogene TRBV3-2) and TRBJ1-5; 9 bases agree with TRBD1. V was clipped by 1 base and J by 0 bases; unmatched bases: 10. Germline V lookup: CDR1 LGHDT, CDR2 YNNKEL (reference sequence). The CDR3 is 19 residues long. CDR3 sequence: CASSQGSGQGPNSNQPQHF. CDR3 bases: TGTGCCAGCAGCCAAGGTAGCGGACAGGGGCCGAATAGCAATCAGCCCCAGCATTTT.

The chain employs TRBV5-6 and TRBJ2-7; D not certain. Germline assignment: CDR1 SGHDT and CDR2 YYEEEE. The CDR3 sequence is 12 residues long. V was pared by 0 bases and J by 6 bases, with 7 bases between. The CDR3 DNA sequence: TGTGCCAGCAGCTTGGAAACTGCCGAGCAGTACTTC. Translated: CASSLETAEQYF. The full variable domain, completed using reference TRBV5-6 and TRBJ2-7, is DAGVTQSPTHLIKTRGQQVTLRCSPKSGHDTVSWYQQALGQGPQFIFQYYEEEERQRGNFPDRFSGHQFPNYSSELNVNALLLGDSALYLCASSLETAEQYFGPGTRLTVT.

The rearrangement uses TRBV6-2 or TRBV6-3 and TRBJ1-2, with D uncertain. CDR3 length equals 12 residues. V dropped 0 bases and J dropped 8 bases, with 7 bases sitting between them. Germline V gene lookup returns CDR1 MNHEY and CDR2 SVGEGT. CDR3 region: CASSYSTGGYTF. The CDR3 nucleotides read TGTGCCAGCAGTTACTCCACGGGGGGCTACACCTTC.